The source of this TCR beta chain is a study of T cell repertoires in cytomegalovirus infection. Study background: TCR beta signatures that were public indicated CMV infection and matching HLA type. Whole-study findings and limits: Cumulated frequencies of public TCR beta families served to identify carriers of CMV plus the relevant HLA.

This clonotype came up many times. The target antigen is unknown. The V gene's germline CDR1 is SGHDT and CDR2 YYEEEE. V lost 0 bases to trimming and J lost 4 bases, with 4 bases between them. The CDR3 has 13 amino acids. Via MiXCR, TCRdb re-called the reads, giving one row per CDR3 protein. The sample shows approximately 250,000 distinct CDR3 sequences, 22% of them seen only once. The sequence came from a human donor in good health (CMV status not recorded). Some clones in this sample may be carry-over from other donors' samples. The rearrangement joins TRBV5-6 to TRBJ2-2; D not resolved. Sequencing was performed on CD8+ T cells from PBMCs. CDR3 sequence (DNA): TGTGCCAGCAGCTTGGGGGCCACCGGGGAGCTGTTTTTT. This sequence encodes CASSLGATGELFF.